The next 30 T cell receptor beta chains were all read from a single sample in a study of regulatory T cells in long-lasting Graves disease listed by TCRdb under 2021. Library preparation employed multiplex PCR. TCRdb records Illumina HiSeq 4000 as the sequencer. TCR beta libraries were built with iRepertoire HTBI primers and Arm-PCR amplification of CDR3 regions. In-frame beta chains were kept once TCRdb had trimmed the public reads at Q25 with fastp and called clones with MiXCR. Identical CDR3 proteins give one entry, which carries the most common genes and DNA. A total of roughly 400,000 distinct CDR3 sequences appear in this sample, 21% of them only once. Roughly an eighth of the sample is in the top ten clones. The time point label on this specimen signifies: persistent/refractory GD, antithyroid drugs over 5 years with positive TRAb. For both TCR sequencing and RNA sequencing, RNA was extracted from PBMCs using TRIzol.

The sequencing here drew on peripheral blood mononuclear cells (PBMCs), taken when the disease was refractory, from a patient treated with antithyroid drugs. Every receptor here comes from a female donor with Graves disease.

This clonotype was seen repeatedly, ten times or more. The chain has TRBV3-1 and TRBJ2-5; the match to TRBD1 covers 11 bases. The CDR3 loop spans 15 amino acids. V trimming: 3 bases; J trimming: 6 bases; junction bases outside the gene matches: 6. From germline, CDR1 is LGHDT and CDR2 YNNKEL (reference sequence). The CDR3 region has the DNA TGTGCCAGCAGCCACTGGACAGGGGGCGAGAAGACCCAGTACTTC. This translates into CASSHWTGGEKTQYF.

This clonotype was counted a single time. J is TRBJ1-5 and V is TRBV28; no clear D gene. Germline-derived CDR1 and CDR2 are MDHEN and SYDVKM. The CDR3 is made up of 15 amino acids. V gave up 3 bases and J gave up 9 bases, with 18 bases separating them. The CDR3 DNA follows: TGTGCCAGCAGTTTTTCGGAAGGCGGCTCGAGGCCCCAGCATTTT. Protein product: CASSFSEGGSRPQHF.

This clonotype was counted between two and nine times. V usage is TRBV7-2 and J usage is TRBJ1-2; tentative D call: TRBD1 (6 bases). V was pared by 5 bases and J by 4 bases, with 14 bases between. This CDR3 has 14 residues. From germline, CDR1 is SGHTA and CDR2 FQGNSA. The CDR3 sequence: CASSPGQTPYGYTF. CDR3 DNA: TGTGCCAGCAGCCCAGGACAGACCCCCTATGGCTACACCTTC. The entire variable domain, with the rest obtained from reference TRBV7-2 and TRBJ1-2, is as follows: GAGVSQSPSNKVTEKGKDVELRCDPISGHTALYWYRQSLGQGLEFLIYFQGNSAPDKSGLPSDRFSAERTGGSVSTLTIQRTQQEDSAVYLCASSPGQTPYGYTFGSGTRLTVV.

This clonotype was counted ten times or more. The chain carries TRBV6-1 and TRBJ2-7; a possible D gene is TRBD1 (5 bases). Germline V gene data show CDR1 as MNHNS and CDR2 as SASEGT. The CDR3 is made up of 14 amino acids. Trimming removed 6 bases at V and 1 base at J, with 13 bases between. The CDR3 region is CASRTAAHSYEQYF. The CDR3 DNA reads as TGTGCCAGCAGGACAGCAGCACATTCCTACGAGCAGTACTTC.

The chain joins TRBV19 to TRBJ1-5, with D possibly being TRBD1 (5 bases). The V and J ends lost 2 bases and 3 bases respectively, with 8 bases between them. Per the germline V gene, CDR1 is LNHDA and CDR2 is SQIVND (reference sequence). This CDR3 has 14 amino acids. The CDR3 region is CASSIRQINQPQHF. CDR3 nucleotides: TGTGCCAGTAGTATACGACAGATCAATCAGCCCCAGCATTTT.

This clonotype was counted ten times or more. The J gene is TRBJ2-5, the V gene TRBV2; D tentatively fits TRBD1 or TRBD2 (5 bases each). Deletions cut 6 bases from V and 2 bases from J, with 13 bases between. There are 14 residues in the CDR3. Germline V gene sequence: CDR1 SNHLY, CDR2 FYNNEI. CDR3 DNA: TGTGCCAGCAGCCTCTCCTGGGGGCAAGAGACCCAGTACTTC. Translation gives CASSLSWGQETQYF.

Worth noting for this clonotype: Since a much larger clone is just one base distant, this may be a read error. V and J are TRBV12-3 or TRBV12-4 and TRBJ2-5, with 8 bases fitting TRBD2. V lost 3 bases to trimming and J lost 2 bases; unmatched junction nucleotides: 11. This CDR3 spans 17 amino acids. In DNA, the CDR3 is TGTGCCAGCAGTTTCTATTGGAGTAGCGGGAAACAAGAGACCCAGTACTTC. This codes for CASSFYWSSGKQETQYF.

This clonotype was counted between two and nine times. At one boundary the junction diverges from the germline segment, which might be a read error. This chain connects TRBV3-1 to TRBJ2-5; 10 positions match TRBD2. The CDR3 is made up of 14 amino acids. Germline V lookup: CDR1 LGHDT, CDR2 YNNKEL (reference sequence). DNA of the CDR3: TGTGCCAGCAGCAAGACTAGCGGGCAAGAGGCCCAGTACTTC. It translates to CASSKTSGQEAQYF.

This clonotype has a count of ten or more. The chain couples TRBV6-1 to TRBJ2-5; D gene ambiguous. The CDR3 is 12 residues long. The germline V gene encodes CDR1 MNHNS and CDR2 SASEGT. V gave up 9 bases and J gave up 5 bases, with 13 bases separating them. CDR3 region: CASSNAGETQYF. Here the CDR3 DNA reads TGTGCCAGTAGTAATGCCGGGGAGACCCAGTACTTC.

In DNA form, the CDR3 reads TGTGCCAGCAGCCCCTCTGGGGGGTTCTTCGGGGATACGCAGTATTTT. It specifies CASSPSGGFFGDTQYF. The V call is TRBV11-2, the J call TRBJ2-3; a possible D gene is TRBD2 (6 bases). V was cut by 5 bases and J by 6 bases, with 21 bases left in between. Germline CDR1 SGHAT, CDR2 FQNNGV. This CDR3 contains 16 residues.

The sample holds a few counts of this clonotype. The CDR3 DNA is TGTGCCAGCAGGGAGGCCCCCCGCGGGGAGCTGTTTTTT. Protein: CASREAPRGELFF. The V gene is TRBV7-6, the J gene TRBJ2-2, with D perhaps matching TRBD2 (5 bases). Germline V gene sequence: CDR1 SGHVS, CDR2 FNYEAQ. The CDR3 spans 13 residues. The V gene lost 6 bases and the J gene lost 7 bases, with 12 bases spanning the gap.

This chain uses TRBV7-2 with TRBJ2-1; perhaps TRBD2 as D (5 bases). V was trimmed by 2 bases and J by 3 bases, leaving 14 bases between them. The CDR3 is 16 residues long. CDR1 SGHTA and CDR2 FQGNSA come from the germline V gene. The CDR3 bases are TGTGCCAGCAGCTTATCTACGGGGTACGTCTACAATGAGCAGTTCTTC. Translating it yields CASSLSTGYVYNEQFF.

This chain uses TRBV5-1 with TRBJ2-1; D unclear. The CDR3 spans 13 residues. V dropped 3 bases and J dropped 3 bases, with 7 bases sitting between them. CDR1 is SGHRS, CDR2 YFSETQ, per germline. In DNA, the CDR3 is TGCGCCAGCAGCTCTTCTGTCTACAATGAGCAGTTCTTC. Its translation: CASSSSVYNEQFF.

The chain employs TRBV20-1 and TRBJ1-6; D is unresolved. The length of the CDR3 is 14 residues. From germline, CDR1 is DFQATT and CDR2 SNEGSKA (reference sequence). Trimming removed 2 bases from V and 10 bases from J, with 15 bases in between. CDR3 sequence (DNA): TGCAGTGCTAGAAGAGATTACGGGAACTCACCCCTCCACTTT. Amino acid sequence: CSARRDYGNSPLHF.

The gene calls are TRBV20-1 and TRBJ2-3; 9 bases line up with TRBD1. CDR1 DFQATT and CDR2 SNEGSKA come from the germline V gene (reference sequence). The CDR3 is 16 amino acids. Trimming removed 1 base from V and 4 bases from J; junction bases left unmatched: 9. CDR3 amino acids: CSARGPDRGAADTQYF. The CDR3, as DNA: TGCAGTGCTAGAGGTCCGGACAGGGGAGCAGCAGATACGCAGTATTTT.

A few counts support this clonotype. The V gene is TRBV2, the J gene TRBJ2-5, with 9 nucleotides matching TRBD2. This CDR3 has 17 residues. Per the germline V gene, CDR1 is SNHLY and CDR2 is FYNNEI. J gave up 0 bases and V 5 bases, and 10 bases lay outside the gene matches. The CDR3 sequence: CASSYSRASGDQETQYF. The CDR3 DNA sequence: TGTGCCAGCAGTTACTCGAGGGCTAGCGGGGACCAAGAGACCCAGTACTTC.

This clonotype was seen ten or more times. The chain couples TRBV6-2 or TRBV6-3 to TRBJ1-1, with D possibly TRBD1 on 5 matching bases. V dropped 0 bases and J dropped 6 bases, with 29 bases sitting between them. Per germline, CDR1 MNHEY and CDR2 SVGEGT. CDR3 length: 20 amino acids. This chain's CDR3 is CASSYSGTSVRVVVSPEAFF. The CDR3 region has the DNA TGTGCCAGCAGTTACTCGGGAACTAGCGTCAGGGTCGTTGTATCTCCTGAAGCTTTCTTT.

V usage is TRBV15 and J usage is TRBJ1-2, with 7 nucleotides matching TRBD1. The CDR3 spans 14 residues. After removal of 5 bases from V and 3 bases from J, the junction contained 6 bases not matched to a gene. CDR1 and CDR2 (germline): LNHNV, YYDKDF (reference sequence). The CDR3 here is CATSLSQGDYGYTF. The CDR3 nucleotides are TGTGCCACCAGCCTGTCCCAGGGGGACTATGGCTACACCTTC. Variable domain in full (rest from reference TRBV15 and TRBJ1-2): DAMVIQNPRYQVTQFGKPVTLSCSQTLNHNVMYWYQQKSSQAPKLLFHYYDKDFNNEADTPDNFQSRRPNTSFCFLDIRSPGLGDTAMYLCATSLSQGDYGYTFGSGTRLTVV.

The J gene is TRBJ2-5, the V gene TRBV30; 9 nucleotides match TRBD1. Germline trimming cut 4 bases from V and 5 bases from J; bases unmatched to any gene: 11. Germline V gives CDR1 GTSNPN, CDR2 SVGIG (reference sequence). CDR3 length: 15 residues. CDR3 coding DNA: TGTGCCTGGAACCCGGGACAGGGTATTTATGAGACCCAGTACTTC. It specifies CAWNPGQGIYETQYF.

The chain couples TRBV19 to TRBJ2-4; D is unresolved. Germline CDR1 is LNHDA and CDR2 is SQIVND (reference sequence). V lost 6 bases to trimming and J lost 9 bases, with 15 bases between them. The CDR3 contains 13 residues. In DNA, the CDR3 is TGTGCCAGTAGACCCGGACCCTCCGGCATTCAGTACTTC. This gives the protein CASRPGPSGIQYF. Combining the CDR3 with reference TRBV19 and TRBJ2-4 gives the whole variable domain DGGITQSPKYLFRKEGQNVTLSCEQNLNHDAMYWYRQDPGQGLRLIYYSQIVNDFQKGDIAEGYSVSREKKESFPLTVTSAQKNPTAFYLCASRPGPSGIQYFGAGTRLSVL.

V and J are TRBV19 and TRBJ1-6; D unresolved. This CDR3 has 13 amino acids. V was trimmed by 5 bases and J by 5 bases, leaving 7 bases between them. Germline V lookup: CDR1 LNHDA, CDR2 SQIVND (reference sequence). The CDR3 here is CASSRIDNSPLHF. Here the CDR3 DNA reads TGTGCCAGTAGTCGCATTGATAATTCACCCCTCCACTTT. The whole variable domain, remainder taken from reference TRBV19 and TRBJ1-6, is DGGITQSPKYLFRKEGQNVTLSCEQNLNHDAMYWYRQDPGQGLRLIYYSQIVNDFQKGDIAEGYSVSREKKESFPLTVTSAQKNPTAFYLCASSRIDNSPLHFGNGTRLTVT.

This rearrangement joins TRBV20-1 to TRBJ2-1; tentatively, D is TRBD1 or TRBD2 (5 bases each). From germline, CDR1 is DFQATT and CDR2 SNEGSKA (reference sequence). The CDR3 contains 12 residues. V was clipped by 6 bases and J by 10 bases, with 16 bases between them. The CDR3 coding sequence is TGCAGTGCCCAGGTTGGGGGTGGGGAGCAGTTCTTC. Translating it yields CSAQVGGGEQFF.

The genes are TRBV20-1 and TRBJ2-7, with 10 bases identical to TRBD2. Germline assignment: CDR1 DFQATT and CDR2 SNEGSKA (reference sequence). The CDR3 extends over 17 amino acids. V lost 3 bases, J lost 3 bases, and 14 bases stayed unmatched. CDR3 amino acids: CSASVLTSGRLIYEQYF. In nucleotides, the CDR3 is TGCAGTGCTAGTGTTTTGACTAGCGGGCGCCTTATCTACGAGCAGTACTTC.

The chain has TRBV20-1 and TRBJ2-1; 13 nucleotides agree with TRBD2. CDR1 and CDR2 from the germline V gene are DFQATT and SNEGSKA (reference sequence). The CDR3 runs 15 residues. Trimming removed 5 bases from V and 3 bases from J; junction bases left unmatched: 4. The CDR3 is CSALLAGGFYNEQFF. CDR3 sequence (DNA): TGCAGTGCTTTACTAGCGGGAGGGTTCTACAATGAGCAGTTCTTC.

A word on this clonotype: An end of the junction differs from the germline gene, which may be a read error. The V and J genes are TRBV4-1 and TRBJ2-3, with D possibly TRBD1 on 5 matching bases. Per germline, CDR1 MGHRA and CDR2 YSYEKL. This CDR3 comprises 15 residues. CDR3 region: CASSQDGAPWDTRYF. The CDR3 region has the DNA TGCGCCAGCAGCCAAGATGGGGCGCCCTGGGATACGCGGTATTTT.

This clonotype was recorded at least ten times. The J gene is TRBJ1-1, the V gene TRBV2, with a weak D call TRBD1 (6 bases). This CDR3 spans 12 amino acids. V was pared by 8 bases and J by 4 bases, with 11 bases between. Per the germline V gene, CDR1 is SNHLY and CDR2 is FYNNEI. CDR3 loop: CASQEGGTEAFF. For the CDR3, the DNA is TGTGCCAGCCAAGAGGGGGGCACTGAAGCTTTCTTT.

Many counts were recorded for this clonotype. This sequence joins TRBV28 and TRBJ2-3; 9 bases map to TRBD1. CDR3 length: 16 residues. CDR1 and CDR2 from the germline V gene are MDHEN and SYDVKM. With 5 bases clipped from V and 4 bases from J, the junction kept 10 bases outside the gene matches. CDR3 nucleotide sequence: TGTGCCAGCAGTCGGATAGGACAGGGGAGGGCAGATACGCAGTATTTT. Encoded protein: CASSRIGQGRADTQYF.

In its sample, this clonotype was seen a few times. The chain is built from TRBV11-2 and TRBJ2-6; tentative D call: TRBD2 (5 bases). V dropped 4 bases and J dropped 4 bases, with 20 bases sitting between them. Germline CDR1 is SGHAT and CDR2 is FQNNGV. The CDR3 is made up of 18 amino acids. The CDR3, as DNA: TGTGCCAGCAGCTATCGGACTGGATCGGGGTGGGGGGCCAACGTCCTGACTTTC. Translating it yields CASSYRTGSGWGANVLTF.

This clonotype was recorded at least ten times. This chain connects TRBV2 to TRBJ2-7, with 7 bases matching TRBD2. After removal of 11 bases from V and 1 base from J, the junction contained 8 bases not matched to a gene. The CDR3 loop spans 13 amino acids. The germline V gene encodes CDR1 SNHLY and CDR2 FYNNEI. The CDR3 region has the DNA TGTGCCGGGGGGGTGGACACTTCCTACGAGCAGTACTTC. It is translated as CAGGVDTSYEQYF.

In this sample, this clonotype turned up many times. The chain carries TRBV28 and TRBJ2-5; no reliable D call. The CDR3 is made up of 13 amino acids. CDR1 MDHEN and CDR2 SYDVKM come from the germline V gene. Trimming stripped 7 bases from V and 3 bases from J, with 12 bases between. In DNA form, the CDR3 reads TGTGCCAGCATAAACAACCAAAAAGAGACCCAGTACTTC. Its translation is CASINNQKETQYF. The complete variable domain, with remaining parts taken from reference TRBV28 and TRBJ2-5, reads DVKVTQSSRYLVKRTGEKVFLECVQDMDHENMFWYRQDPGLGLRLIYFSYDVKMKEKGDIPEGYSVSREKKERFSLILESASTNQTSMYLCASINNQKETQYFGPGTRLLVL.